This T cell receptor (beta chain) was recorded in a study of regulatory T cells in long-lasting Graves disease. Time point defined: persistent/refractory GD, antithyroid drugs over 5 years with positive TRAb. From PBMCs, RNA was extracted and then used to make the TCR library. Each of the patients was recruited from an endocrinology department situated in Xi'an, China. Trimming cost V 7 bases and J 2 bases; bases outside gene matches: 10. Germline CDR1 and CDR2: LNHDA and SQIVND (reference sequence). The CDR3 is 15 amino acids. Investigators prepared the TCR beta libraries by applying iRepertoire HTBI primers and Arm-PCR of CDR3 regions. Each CDR3 protein is one row after TCRdb ran MiXCR on the multiplex PCR reads. This sample has about 470,000 distinct CDR3 sequences, with roughly 20% found just once.

The genes are TRBV19 and TRBJ2-7; 8 bases are shared with TRBD1. Sequencing used peripheral blood mononuclear cells (PBMCs), obtained when the disease was refractory, from a patient treated with antithyroid drugs. This TCR came from a female donor with Graves disease. The CDR3 bases are TGTGCCAGTACCCCTGGGACAGGCGGACCCTACGAGCAGTACTTC. This translates into CASTPGTGGPYEQYF.